The clone carrying this TCR beta chain was observed a handful of times. This sample was taken from a study of CD8+ T cells in alopecia areata. In each case, RNA was isolated and then reverse transcribed into cDNA as the sequencing template. Here immunoSEQ multiplex PCR was the method, and the copy in TCRdb shows in-frame clones only, minus some. The sample has about 120,000 clones, 47% seen once. The V and J ends lost 5 bases and 5 bases respectively, with 9 bases between them. Per the germline V gene, CDR1 is DFQATT and CDR2 is SNEGSKA (reference sequence). This CDR3 comprises 11 residues. The source of this sequence is a human donor with alopecia areata. The sequencing sample was made of NKG2D-low CD8+ T cells sorted from blood. The chain uses TRBV20-1 and TRBJ2-5; D not certain. The CDR3, as DNA: TGCAGTGCTCCACTCATGGAGACCCAGTACTTC. It yields the protein CSAPLMETQYF.